The 4 T cell receptor beta chains presented below share a single source sample, sequenced in a study of T cells in pancreatic ductal adenocarcinoma. The selected patients with pancreatic ductal adenocarcinoma had surgery but no neoadjuvant therapy. Method: immunoSEQ multiplex PCR; TCRdb's copy keeps in-frame clones and lacks some. The sample lists 16,000 or so clones, approximately 89% occurring once. The specimen sequenced was PBMCs. The origin of the receptors is a human donor with pancreatic ductal adenocarcinoma.

The chain carries TRBV6-1 and TRBJ1-4; 11 positions match TRBD1. Germline trimming cut 4 bases from V and 1 base from J; bases unmatched to any gene: 8. This CDR3 comprises 18 residues. Looked up from germline, CDR1 is MNHNS and CDR2 is SASEGT. The CDR3 region has the DNA TGTGCCAGCAGTGCCAGGACAGGGGGCGATTTAACTAATGAAAAACTGTTTTTT. It translates to CASSARTGGDLTNEKLFF.

This clone occurred a few times. CDR3 residues: CASSLSSGGGNQPQHF. The CDR3 DNA reads TGTGCCAGCAGCTTATCCAGTGGGGGAGGGAATCAGCCCCAGCATTTT. J is TRBJ1-5 and V is TRBV7-8; tentatively, D is TRBD1 (5 bases). The germline V and J ends were trimmed by 2 bases and 4 bases, with 15 bases remaining between them. CDR1 SGHVS and CDR2 FQNEAQ come from the germline V gene. This CDR3 comprises 16 residues.

DNA of the CDR3: TGTGCCAGCAGGGTCACAGGGAGTCAGCCCCAGCATTTT. Translated: CASRVTGSQPQHF. The chain is built from TRBV28 and TRBJ1-5; D is possibly TRBD1 (6 bases). The V gene lost 6 bases and the J gene lost 6 bases, with 12 bases spanning the gap. The CDR3 runs 13 residues. Germline V gene data show CDR1 as MDHEN and CDR2 as SYDVKM.

The chain carries TRBV5-8 and TRBJ2-5, with TRBD1 matching over 11 bases. J gave up 2 bases and V 0 bases, and 3 bases lay outside the gene matches. Germline values: CDR1 SGHTS, CDR2 YDEGEE. This CDR3 comprises 16 residues. The CDR3 DNA follows: TGTGCCAGCAGCTTGGTAGGACAGGGGGCGCAAGAGACCCAGTACTTC. Encoded protein: CASSLVGQGAQETQYF.